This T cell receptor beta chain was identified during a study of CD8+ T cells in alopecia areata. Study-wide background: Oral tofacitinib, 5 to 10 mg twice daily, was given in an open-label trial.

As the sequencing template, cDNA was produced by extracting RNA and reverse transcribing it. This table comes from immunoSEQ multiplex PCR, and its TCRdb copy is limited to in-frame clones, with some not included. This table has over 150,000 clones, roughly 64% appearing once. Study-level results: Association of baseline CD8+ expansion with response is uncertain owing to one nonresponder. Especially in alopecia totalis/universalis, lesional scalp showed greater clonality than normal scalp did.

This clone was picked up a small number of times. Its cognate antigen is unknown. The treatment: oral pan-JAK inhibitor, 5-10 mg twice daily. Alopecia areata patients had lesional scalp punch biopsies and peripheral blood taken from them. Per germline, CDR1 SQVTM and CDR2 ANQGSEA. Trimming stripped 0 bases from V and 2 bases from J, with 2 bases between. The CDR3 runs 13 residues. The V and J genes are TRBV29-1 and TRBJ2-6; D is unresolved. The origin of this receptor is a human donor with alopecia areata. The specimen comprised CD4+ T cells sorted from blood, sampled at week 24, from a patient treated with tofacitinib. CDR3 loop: CSVEEAGANVLTF. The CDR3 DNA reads TGCAGCGTTGAAGAAGCTGGGGCCAACGTCCTGACTTTC.